This TCR beta chain was identified in a study of blood T cell repertoires in COVID-19 (dated by TCRdb to the early 2020s). Broadly, across the study: Samples from collaborators originated in the United States, Italy and Spain and spanned both the acute and convalescent phases of COVID-19. Nearly every sample came with metadata listing a de-identified subject ID, COVID-19 status, age in years and sex. Where HLA class I and class II types were available, the types were taken from metadata supplied by the sample provider, not from assay-based typing. The samples were drawn from two sources: the first 160 participants of the ongoing ImmuneRACE study, and 1,000 to 1,500 subjects contributed by 6 global collaborators. A freely available public database, intended as a resource for researchers studying the immune response to SARS-CoV-2, is where the repertoires were released. The material from the prospective study consisted of cDNA or gDNA derived from T cells, B-cell-depleted T cells, or PBMCs. Deeply sampled blood TCRbeta repertoires from subjects exposed to, actively infected with, or recovered from COVID-19 were included in the dataset.

Samples from volunteer blood donors who had recovered from COVID-19 were contributed by a second Seattle source. Each collaborating institution followed its own protocols to collect whole blood in K2EDTA tubes. For TCRbeta analysis, collaborators shipped samples in one of three forms: frozen whole blood, isolated PBMCs, or DNA extracted from either of those sample types. Results the study describes overall, beyond this receptor: The quantity of clinical and demographic metadata differed by source and by participant and was supplied without curation.

The immunoSEQ Assay, a bias-controlled multiplex PCR, was used to amplify TCRbeta CDR3 regions from genomic DNA. The source study handled its data this way. Nucleated cell counts per sample were estimated from amplification of reference gene primers within the assay. Sequence reads were collapsed and filtered to measure the absolute abundance of every unique TCRbeta CDR3 rearrangement. Productive Simpson clonality was computed per sample as the square root of Simpson's diversity index over productive rearrangements. The table was pulled from immuneACCESS by TCRdb, which kept in-frame rearrangements only. Such tables lose some clones; where checked, under half of the loss comes from unresolved V genes, and the rest has no known cause. The D gene and trimming were derived from the DNA, and the V and J assignments and clone size from that table. Present in this sample are about 220,000 clones, around 82% of which were seen just once. The ten largest account for 3% to 3.5% of the sample.

Spanning cysteine to phenylalanine, the CDR3 consists of 13 amino acids. The read is trimmed to its CDR3 DNA, 39 bases read in frame from base 1. V is pared back by 3 bases and J by 8 bases, with 11 bases lying between the germline termini. This clone came up once. It has no known antigen specificity. No base-level quality is on record; no much larger clone is a single base apart. This receptor was identified in a woman in her twenties or thirties who had recovered from COVID-19. Sequencing used peripheral blood. The chain couples TRBV12-3 or TRBV12-4 to TRBJ2-1; perhaps TRBD2 is the D gene, with 6 bases matching. This receptor has the CDR3 CASSFSGADEQFF. The base sequence is TGTGCCAGCAGTTTTTCGGGAGCGGATGAGCAGTTCTTC.